Listed below are T cell receptor beta chains from one sample, sequenced in a study of T cells in Graves' hyperthyroidism and ophthalmopathy. TCRdb reanalysed the multiplex PCR reads using MiXCR and keeps one entry per CDR3 protein. The data contain roughly 570,000 distinct CDR3 sequences, more than 45% of them seen just once; the ten biggest clones take up approximately 8.4%. Sequenced material: peripheral blood or thyroid tissue (not recorded which). The receptors here all came from a woman aged 18-29 years with Graves' hyperthyroidism. The CDR3 runs from the conserved cysteine through the conserved F or W. A D gene is named only where the DNA matches it firmly. Part of the rows lack a size; the others show once, few, many or a class for expanded clones.

d_call	v_call	clone_size	j_call	cdr3_aa	cdr3_nt
-	TRBV10-3	many	TRBJ2-1	CAISEQAGEQFF	TGTGCCATCAGTGAACAGGCAGGTGAGCAGTTCTTC
-	TRBV29-1	-	TRBJ2-5	CSLVVGAQETQYF	TGCAGCTTAGTAGTGGGAGCGCAAGAGACCCAGTACTTC
-	TRBV7-9	many	TRBJ2-7	CASSTGNEQYF	TGTGCCAGCAGCACAGGGAACGAGCAGTACTTC
-	TRBV20-1	many	TRBJ1-5	CSASPLDSSNQPQHF	TGCAGTGCTAGCCCACTTGACAGTAGCAATCAGCCCCAGCATTTT
-	TRBV29-1	-	TRBJ2-2	CSVRRGGNTGELFF	TGCAGCGTTAGGCGTGGGGGAAACACCGGGGAGCTGTTTTTT
-	TRBV13	few	TRBJ1-5	CARGLGNQPQHF	TGTGCCAGGGGGTTAGGCAATCAGCCCCAGCATTTT
-	TRBV2	-	TRBJ1-2	CASSEGQGGYTF	TGTGCCAGCAGTGAAGGCCAAGGAGGCTACACCTTC
TRBD1	TRBV12-3/TRBV12-4	-	TRBJ1-1	CASSSAGTGLAFF	TGTGCCAGCAGTTCCGCAGGGACAGGGTTGGCTTTCTTT
-	TRBV25-1	-	TRBJ2-1	CASSEFSRQSSYNEQFF	TGTGCCAGCAGTGAATTTTCCCGACAGAGCTCCTACAATGAGCAGTTCTTC
-	TRBV12-3/TRBV12-4	-	TRBJ2-6	CASSPGSVLSGANVLTF	TGTGCCAGCTCACCTGGATCTGTTCTCTCTGGGGCCAACGTCCTGACTTTC
-	TRBV20-1	many	TRBJ1-5	CSARVSIRVGNQPQHF	TGCAGTGCTAGAGTATCGATCAGGGTAGGCAATCAGCCCCAGCATTTT
TRBD2	TRBV7-9	-	TRBJ2-5	CASSLTRLAGGWTQYF	TGTGCCAGCAGCTTAACCCGACTAGCGGGAGGGTGGACCCAGTACTTC
-	TRBV2	-	TRBJ2-5	CASSQSAAWEWGETQYF	TGTGCCAGCAGCCAAAGCGCAGCCTGGGAGTGGGGAGAGACCCAGTACTTC
TRBD1	TRBV7-2	many	TRBJ1-1	CASSFAGGNTEAFF	TGTGCCAGCAGCTTTGCAGGGGGGAACACTGAAGCTTTCTTT
-	TRBV11-3	-	TRBJ1-1	CASSSLIQGLRATEAFF	TGTGCCAGCAGCTCCCTCATCCAGGGGCTACGGGCTACTGAAGCTTTCTTT
-	TRBV20-1	many	TRBJ1-1	CSAWGSMMNTEAFF	TGCAGTGCTTGGGGATCTATGATGAACACTGAAGCTTTCTTT
-	TRBV29-1	-	TRBJ2-5	CSVAVGNQETQCF	-
TRBD1	TRBV12-3/TRBV12-4	-	TRBJ1-1	CASRGQGGAFF	TGTGCCAGCAGGGGACAGGGGGGAGCTTTCTTT
-	TRBV25-1	once	TRBJ1-1	CASSGTTANTEAFF	TGTGCCAGCAGTGGCACGACAGCGAACACTGAAGCTTTCTTT
-	TRBV12-3/TRBV12-4	many	TRBJ1-1	CASTTQGIMNTEAFF	TGTGCCAGCACTACTCAGGGTATCATGAACACTGAAGCTTTCTTT
TRBD2	TRBV5-5	-	TRBJ2-7	CASSYRTSGSNEQYF	TGCGCCAGCAGCTACCGGACTAGCGGGAGCAATGAGCAGTACTTC
-	TRBV5-1	many	TRBJ1-1	CASRAKAMHTEAFF	TGCGCCAGCAGAGCCAAGGCCATGCACACTGAAGCTTTCTTT
-	TRBV19	-	TRBJ2-1	CASSNRVYEQFF	TGTGCCAGTAGTAATCGGGTCTATGAGCAGTTCTTC
-	TRBV20-1	-	TRBJ1-5	CSARELGGGRNQPQHF	TGCAGTGCTAGAGAGTTAGGGGGGGGGCGGAATCAGCCCCAGCATTTT
-	TRBV6-2/TRBV6-3	many	TRBJ1-2	CASSWDSLRYTF	TGTGCCAGCAGTTGGGACTCTTTGCGCTACACCTTC
-	TRBV5-1	-	TRBJ2-5	CARSSAPRPGEETQYF	TGCGCCAGATCGTCAGCGCCGAGGCCTGGGGAAGAGACCCAGTACTTC
TRBD1	TRBV7-9	many	TRBJ1-2	CASRPQGARYGYTF	TGTGCCAGCAGACCACAGGGGGCGAGATATGGCTACACCTTC
TRBD1	TRBV7-2	-	TRBJ1-3	CASSKDRGQGYTIYF	TGTGCCAGCAGCAAGGACAGGGGGCAGGGCTACACCATATATTTT
TRBD2	TRBV7-8	many	TRBJ2-7	CASSPLTSGRSEQYF	TGTGCCAGCAGCCCCCTGACTAGCGGGAGGTCGGAGCAGTACTTC
-	TRBV25-1	-	TRBJ2-7	CASSGHGGYEQYF	TGTGCCAGCAGCGGGCATGGGGGATACGAGCAGTACTTC
-	TRBV29-1	few	TRBJ2-3	CSVEMVQITDTQYF	TGCAGCGTTGAAATGGTGCAGATAACAGATACGCAGTATTTT
TRBD2	TRBV4-3	many	TRBJ2-5	CASSQDGRDRETQYF	TGCGCCAGCAGCCAAGACGGGAGGGATCGAGAGACCCAGTACTTC
TRBD1	TRBV7-9	-	TRBJ2-5	CASSSGTGGTETQYF	TGTGCCAGCAGCTCCGGGACAGGGGGCACGGAGACCCAGTACTTC
-	TRBV7-9	-	TRBJ2-7	CASSLGRGRSYNEQYF	TGTGCCAGCAGCTTAGGACGGGGGAGGTCGTACAATGAGCAGTACTTC
-	TRBV10-3	-	TRBJ2-7	CAISANSGGYYEQYF	TGTGCCATCAGTGCTAATAGCGGTGGATACTACGAGCAGTACTTC
TRBD1	TRBV4-1	-	TRBJ1-5	CASSHQQGGSNQPQHF	TGCGCCAGCAGCCACCAACAGGGGGGGAGCAATCAGCCCCAGCATTTT
-	TRBV6-5	many	TRBJ2-7	CASSFGADSYEQYF	TGTGCCAGCAGTTTCGGGGCCGATTCCTACGAGCAGTACTTC
TRBD1	TRBV10-3	once	TRBJ2-7	CAISKDRASSYEQYF	TGTGCCATCAGTAAGGACAGGGCCAGCTCCTACGAGCAGTACTTC
-	TRBV18	many	TRBJ2-7	CASSPRWGDEQYF	TGTGCCAGCTCACCACGGTGGGGGGATGAGCAGTACTTC
-	TRBV14	few	TRBJ2-7	CASSPWRGAYEQYF	TGTGCCAGCAGCCCCTGGAGGGGGGCCTACGAGCAGTACTTC
-	TRBV6-5	-	TRBJ1-1	CASAAGTSGYNTEAFF	TGTGCCAGCGCGGCGGGGACTAGCGGATACAACACTGAAGCTTTCTTT
-	TRBV30	many	TRBJ1-2	CAWSDDREGYTF	TGTGCCTGGAGTGACGACCGGGAAGGCTACACCTTC
-	TRBV30	many	TRBJ2-7	CAWGRWRDEQYF	TGTGCCTGGGGACGATGGAGGGACGAGCAGTACTTC
-	TRBV24-1	many	TRBJ2-5	CATSGQSETQYF	TGTGCCACCAGTGGACAGTCTGAGACCCAGTACTTC
-	TRBV7-2	-	TRBJ2-1	CATGLGGRWNEQFF	TGTGCCACAGGACTCGGAGGACGTTGGAATGAGCAGTTCTTC
TRBD2	TRBV7-6	many	TRBJ2-5	CASSPTPSGEGETQYF	TGTGCCAGCAGCCCCACTCCTAGCGGTGAGGGAGAGACCCAGTACTTC
-	TRBV15	few	TRBJ1-2	CATSTAGGAGYTF	TGTGCCACCAGCACTGCGGGAGGGGCTGGCTACACCTTC
-	TRBV19	-	TRBJ1-2	CASNTRSSSGANVPIGYTF	TGTGCCAGTAACACAAGGTCGTCCTCTGGGGCCAACGTCCCTATCGGCTACACCTTC
TRBD2	TRBV7-9	few	TRBJ2-1	CACGRLAGDGNEQFF	TGTGCCTGCGGGCGACTAGCGGGAGACGGCAATGAGCAGTTCTTC
-	TRBV10-3	many	TRBJ1-1	CAISETRPTNTEAFF	TGTGCCATCAGTGAGACACGGCCTACGAACACTGAAGCTTTCTTT
-	TRBV9	many	TRBJ1-3	CASSVGGLSGNTIYF	TGTGCCAGCAGCGTAGGCGGGTTATCTGGAAACACCATATATTTT
-	TRBV12-3/TRBV12-4	-	TRBJ2-2	CASRSNSGINPSTGELFF	TGTGCCAGCAGATCAAATAGCGGAATTAACCCGTCGACCGGGGAGCTGTTTTTT
-	TRBV6-1	-	TRBJ1-4	CASSLSESKKLFF	TGTGCCAGCAGTTTATCCGAGAGTAAAAAACTGTTTTTT
-	TRBV7-9	many	TRBJ2-7	CASSSGAGEQYF	TGTGCCAGCAGCTCTGGCGCGGGCGAGCAGTACTTC
-	TRBV20-1	-	TRBJ2-4	CSARAGAYIQYF	TGCAGTGCTAGAGCTGGTGCATACATTCAGTACTTC
TRBD1	TRBV9	-	TRBJ2-7	CASSVLDREAQGYEQYF	TGTGCCAGCAGCGTCTTGGACAGGGAGGCCCAAGGCTACGAGCAGTACTTC
-	TRBV20-1	few	TRBJ2-5	CSAKRGGQGQETQYF	TGCAGTGCTAAGAGGGGAGGTCAGGGTCAAGAGACCCAGTACTTC
TRBD1	TRBV5-1	few	TRBJ2-2	CASSLAGTGNTGELFF	TGCGCCAGCAGCTTGGCCGGGACAGGGAACACCGGGGAGCTGTTTTTT